The 2 T cell receptor beta chains listed next were all sequenced from one sample in a study of cytomegalovirus exposure and HLA in healthy donors. Produced via immunoSEQ multiplex PCR; TCRdb's table is partial and in-frame only. The repertoire holds about 150,000 clones, with about 95% as singletons. Specimen: PBMCs. Receptors originate from a man between 18 and 35 years old in good health and CMV-seropositive.

J is TRBJ1-1 and V is TRBV27; weak D call: TRBD1 (5 bases). CDR3 length: 13 residues. The ends were cut back, 8 bases at V and 5 bases at J, with 15 bases in the middle. Germline V gene data show CDR1 as MNHEY and CDR2 as SMNVEV (reference sequence). In DNA form, the CDR3 reads TGTGCCAGCGGAAGGGACTGGGGGACTGAAGCTTTCTTT. Protein sequence: CASGRDWGTEAFF.

The genes are TRBV6-5 and TRBJ2-1; unclear D gene. The germline V and J ends were trimmed by 0 bases and 4 bases, with 4 bases remaining between them. The germline V gene has CDR1 MNHEY and CDR2 SVGAGI. There are 13 residues in the CDR3. In nucleotides, the CDR3 is TGTGCCAGCAGTTACTCACTATACAATGAGCAGTTCTTC. This codes for CASSYSLYNEQFF.